The clone carrying this T cell receptor (beta chain) was counted only a few times. With 0 bases removed from V and 3 bases from J, the gap between germline ends came to 18 bases. The length of the CDR3 is 18 residues. Germline V CDR1 and CDR2: PRHDT, FYEKMQ (reference sequence). These data come from a study of blood T cells in healthy people across ages. Peripheral blood samples of 7.5 to 10 milliliters were drawn from each donor. PCR was performed a second time for roughly 7 to 11 cycles using a sample-barcoded 5' primer and a J-beta primer mix. TCRdb analysed the 5' RACE reads with MiXCR anew, one entry per CDR3 protein. The sample lists under 2 million distinct CDR3 sequences, about 35% seen once, with approximately 10% in the top ten.

Sequenced material: blood. This TCR was sampled from a woman in her twenties or thirties in good health. This chain connects TRBV13 to TRBJ2-1; a possible D gene is TRBD2 (6 bases). CDR3 protein: CASSLGGETGVNYNEQFF. The CDR3 DNA is TGTGCCAGCAGCTTAGGGGGCGAGACGGGGGTCAACTACAATGAGCAGTTCTTC.